This TCR beta chain was sequenced for a study of cytomegalovirus exposure and HLA in healthy donors. A note on this clone: No antigen is known for it. The junction departs from germline at one end; a sequencing error may be responsible.

Germline CDR1 SGHRS, CDR2 YFSETQ. The CDR3 is made up of 14 amino acids. Use of 60 Vbeta and 13 Jbeta primers characterized the PCR. TCRdb's copy holds only in-frame clones and misses some; the assay was immunoSEQ multiplex PCR. The sample shows roughly 170,000 clones, 84% of them seen only once. Study-wide findings and caveats: Being productive about 87% or about 30% of the time was typical of most TCR beta V segments in an earlier analysis. HLA restriction was apparent for most CMV-associated TCR beta chains in a later analysis.

Specimen: PBMCs. This receptor was obtained from a girl aged 10-17 years in good health and CMV-seropositive. The chain combines TRBV5-1 with TRBJ1-1; TRBD1 matches 10 bases. CDR3 sequence reads: CVSSSGQGQGFSFF. Here the CDR3 DNA reads TGCGTCAGCAGCTCTGGGCAGGGACAGGGGTTTTCTTTCTTT. Based on the CDR3 plus reference TRBV5-1 and TRBJ1-1, the full variable domain is KAGVTQTPRYLIKTRGQQVTLSCSPISGHRSVSWYQQTPGQGLQFLFEYFSETQRNKGNFPGRFSGRQFSNSRSEMNVSTLELGDSALYLCVSSSGQGQGFSFFGQGTRLTVV.